The T cell receptor beta chain under discussion was sequenced for a study of blood T cell repertoires in COVID-19 (dated by TCRdb to 2020 to 2021). Regarding the research as a whole: Samples covering the acute and convalescent phases of COVID-19 were provided by collaborators in the United States, Italy and Spain. The dataset comprised deeply sampled blood TCRbeta repertoires from subjects exposed to, actively infected with, or recovered from COVID-19. The repertoires were made available in a free public database intended to serve as a resource for research on the immune response to SARS-CoV-2. The material from the prospective study consisted of cDNA or gDNA derived from T cells, B-cell-depleted T cells, or PBMCs. The samples were drawn from the first 160 participants of the ongoing ImmuneRACE study and from about 1,200 subjects provided by 6 global collaborators. Where HLA class I and class II types were available, the types were taken from metadata supplied by the sample provider, not from assay-based typing. Sample metadata almost always included a de-identified subject ID, COVID-19 status, age in years and sex. Results and caveats for the whole study, not just this receptor: The amount of clinical and demographic metadata varied by source and participant and was provided uncurated.

TCRbeta CDR3 regions were amplified from genomic DNA by means of the immunoSEQ Assay, a bias-controlled multiplex PCR. As for the authors' bioinformatics: The number of nucleated cells in each sample was estimated from the amplification of reference gene primers within the assay. Sequence reads were collapsed and filtered to measure the absolute abundance of every unique TCRbeta CDR3 rearrangement. For each sample, productive Simpson clonality was calculated as the square root of Simpson's diversity index over productive rearrangements. TCRdb's version of the immuneACCESS table is confined to in-frame rearrangements and falls short of the full clone set. An unresolved V gene accounts for under half of the shortfall where checked; the remainder is of unknown origin. V and J calls and clone size are copied from that table; D and trimming were computed from the DNA. This sample comprises roughly 160,000 clones, about 88% of them detected only once. The top ten clonotypes cover about 2.5% of the sample.

Concerning this clone: Its target antigen remains unknown. No base qualities exist here, and no much larger clone lies one base off it.

Including the terminal cysteine and phenylalanine, the CDR3 comprises 16 residues. Only CDR3 DNA is held: 48 bases, read in frame from base 1. Ends trimmed: V by 5 bases, J by 2 bases; bases unmatched to a gene: 5. Sequences SEHNR (CDR1) and FQNEAQ (CDR2) are obtained from the germline V gene (reference sequence). At one collaborating source in Seattle, patients were enrolled during active infection and were followed longitudinally through the course of disease. The collaborating institutions used their own protocols to collect whole blood in K2EDTA tubes. For TCRbeta analysis, collaborators shipped samples as frozen whole blood, isolated PBMCs, or DNA extracted from either of those sample types.

In this chain, TRBV7-9 is recombined with TRBJ2-1, with 11 junctional bases fitting TRBD2. Sequencing was performed on peripheral blood. The sequence was obtained from a woman of 80 years or more with COVID-19, enrolled during active disease. Read as DNA, the sequence is TGTGCCAGCAGCCGGTCACTAGCGGGAGCCTACAATGAGCAGTTCTTC. This translates into CASSRSLAGAYNEQFF.